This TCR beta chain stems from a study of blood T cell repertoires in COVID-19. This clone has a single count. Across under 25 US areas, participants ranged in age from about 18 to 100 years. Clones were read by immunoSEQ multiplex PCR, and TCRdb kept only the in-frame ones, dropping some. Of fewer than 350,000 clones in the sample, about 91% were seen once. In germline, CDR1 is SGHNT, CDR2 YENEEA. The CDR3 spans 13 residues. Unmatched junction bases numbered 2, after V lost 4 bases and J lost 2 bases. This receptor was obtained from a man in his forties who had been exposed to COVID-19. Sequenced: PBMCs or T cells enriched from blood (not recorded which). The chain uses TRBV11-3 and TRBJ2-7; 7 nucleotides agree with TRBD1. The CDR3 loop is CASSSGTAYEQYF. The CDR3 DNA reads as TGTGCCAGCAGCTCCGGGACAGCCTACGAGCAGTACTTC.